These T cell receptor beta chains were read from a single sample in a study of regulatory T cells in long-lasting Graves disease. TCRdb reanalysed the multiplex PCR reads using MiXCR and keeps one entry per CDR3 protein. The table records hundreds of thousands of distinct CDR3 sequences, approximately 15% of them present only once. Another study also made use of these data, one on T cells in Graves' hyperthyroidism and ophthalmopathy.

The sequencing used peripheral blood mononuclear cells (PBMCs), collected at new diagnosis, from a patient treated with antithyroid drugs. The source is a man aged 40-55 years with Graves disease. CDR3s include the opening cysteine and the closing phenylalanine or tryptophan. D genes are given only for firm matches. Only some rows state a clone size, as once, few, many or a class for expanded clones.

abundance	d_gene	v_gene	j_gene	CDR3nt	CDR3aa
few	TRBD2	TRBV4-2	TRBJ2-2	TGCGCCAGCAGCCAAGATGGAGTAGCGGGGGACCCCCTCTTAAACACCGGGGAGCTGTTTTTT	CASSQDGVAGDPLLNTGELFF
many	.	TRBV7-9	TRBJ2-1	TGTGCCAGCAGCTCCCACCACGCCGGGCGTGAGCAGTTCTTC	CASSSHHAGREQFF
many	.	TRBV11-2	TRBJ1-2	TGTGCCAGCAGCTTAGGCCCCGCGGGCTATGGCTACACCTTC	CASSLGPAGYGYTF
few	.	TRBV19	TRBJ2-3	TGTGCCAGTAGGATGACAATGACAGATACGCAGTATTTT	CASRMTMTDTQYF
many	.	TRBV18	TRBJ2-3	TGTGCCAGCTCGTCCGAGTCAGATACGCAGTATTTT	CASSSESDTQYF
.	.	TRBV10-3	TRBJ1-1	TGTGCCATCAGTGCAGAACCCGGCAACACTGAAGCTTTCTTT	CAISAEPGNTEAFF
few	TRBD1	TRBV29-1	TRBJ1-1	TGCAGCGTTGAAGATTTTGTCCAGGGGGCAGTGTCGAACACTGAAGCTTTCTTT	CSVEDFVQGAVSNTEAFF
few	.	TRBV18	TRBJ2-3	TGTGCCAGCTCACCACCCCCCGGGAGCACAGATACGCAGTATTTT	CASSPPPGSTDTQYF
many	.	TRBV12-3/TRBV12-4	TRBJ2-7	TGTGCCAGCAGTTTATCGGATGGCGGAGGCTACGAGCAGTACTTC	CASSLSDGGGYEQYF
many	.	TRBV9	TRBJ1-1	TGTGCCAGCAGCGTAGCTTCTACGAACACTGAAGCTTTCTTT	CASSVASTNTEAFF
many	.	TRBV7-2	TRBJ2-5	TGTGCCAGCAGCTTAGGAGTAGCGGCCCTCCGGGAGACCCAGTACTTC	CASSLGVAALRETQYF
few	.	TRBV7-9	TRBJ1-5	TGTGCCAGCAGCTTATGGGGAGGGGATAATCAGCCCCAGCATTTT	CASSLWGGDNQPQHF
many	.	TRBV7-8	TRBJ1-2	TGTGCCAGCAGCTTAACAAACGGACAGTCCTACACCTTC	CASSLTNGQSYTF
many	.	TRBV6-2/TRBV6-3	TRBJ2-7	TGTGCCAGCAGTTACGAGGGCTACGAGCAGTACTTC	CASSYEGYEQYF
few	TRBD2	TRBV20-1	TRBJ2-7	TGCAGTGCTGGGGGACTAGCGTTCTCCTACGAGCAGTACTTC	CSAGGLAFSYEQYF
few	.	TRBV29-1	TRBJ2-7	TGCAGCATTTCTTGGCTTGGGGGACTCGAGCAGTACTTC	CSISWLGGLEQYF
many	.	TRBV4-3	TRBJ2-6	TGCGCCAGCAGCCAAGATCCCACGGGATTTGGGGCCAACGTCCTGACTTTC	CASSQDPTGFGANVLTF
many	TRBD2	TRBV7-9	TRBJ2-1	TGTGCCAGCAGCGCAAGACTAGCCCAGTCCTACAATGAGCAGTTCTTC	CASSARLAQSYNEQFF
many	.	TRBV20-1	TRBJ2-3	TGCAGTGCTAGTGGCGTAGCTAGTAGCACAGATACGCAGTATTTT	CSASGVASSTDTQYF
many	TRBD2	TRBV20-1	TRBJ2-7	TGCAGTGCTAGACTAGCGGGGGCCTCTTACGAGCAGTACTTC	CSARLAGASYEQYF
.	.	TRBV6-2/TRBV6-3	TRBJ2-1	TGTGCCAGCAGTTATCGCCCCTATTTGAGCTCCTACAATGAGCAGTTCTTC	CASSYRPYLSSYNEQFF
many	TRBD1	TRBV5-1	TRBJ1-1	TGCGCCAGCAGCTTGGAACAGGGGTACACTGAAGCTTTCTTT	CASSLEQGYTEAFF
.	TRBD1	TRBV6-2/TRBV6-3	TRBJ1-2	TGTGCCAGCAGTTACGGAATGACAGGGTTATTGGGGTATGGCTACACCTTC	CASSYGMTGLLGYGYTF
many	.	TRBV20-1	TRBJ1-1	TGCAGTGCTAGTTCCCCAGGGGACACTGAAGCTTTCTTT	CSASSPGDTEAFF
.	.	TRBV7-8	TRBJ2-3	TGTGCCAGCAGGGGGGGCGCGATTAGGACAGATACGCAGTATTTT	CASRGGAIRTDTQYF
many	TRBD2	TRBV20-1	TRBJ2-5	TGCAGTGCTAGAGAAGGACTAGCGGGGCAAGAGACCCAGTACTTC	CSAREGLAGQETQYF
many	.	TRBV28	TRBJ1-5	TGTGCCAGCAGTTTAAGGGCAGGGAGCAATCAGCCCCAGCATTTT	CASSLRAGSNQPQHF
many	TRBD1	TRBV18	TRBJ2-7	TGTGCCAGCTCGCTCCAGGGGGCGGGTGAGCAGTACTTC	CASSLQGAGEQYF
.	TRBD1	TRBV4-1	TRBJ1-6	TGCGCCAGCAGCAGGTCGACAGGGCCACCCCTCCACTTT	CASSRSTGPPLHF
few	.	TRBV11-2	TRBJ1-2	TGTGCCAGCAGTGAAGCGCTTCAGGGGTACTATGGCTACACCTTC	CASSEALQGYYGYTF
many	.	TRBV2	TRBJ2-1	TGTGCCAGCAGTAATGGGGACTACAATGAGCAGTTCTTC	CASSNGDYNEQFF
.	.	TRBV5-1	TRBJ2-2	TGCGCCAGCAGGGTACAAGCGAACACCGGGGAGCTGTTTTTT	CASRVQANTGELFF
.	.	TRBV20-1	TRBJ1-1	TGCAGTGCTAGCCCGGGGTCTGAAGCTTTCTTT	CSASPGSEAFF
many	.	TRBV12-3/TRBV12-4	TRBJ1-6	TGTGCCAGCAGTTTTCAGGGGCTCGGATCACCCCTCCACTTT	CASSFQGLGSPLHF
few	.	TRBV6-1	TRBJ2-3	TGTGCCAGCAGCATGGGACTCAGCACAGATACGCAGTATTTT	CASSMGLSTDTQYF
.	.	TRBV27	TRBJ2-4	TGTGCCAGCAGTCAAAGACAGGGACTAGCCAAAAACATTCAGTACTTC	CASSQRQGLAKNIQYF
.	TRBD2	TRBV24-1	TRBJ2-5	TGTGCCACCAGTGATTCTCTTGCGGGGGGGCCAGAGACCCAGTACTTC	CATSDSLAGGPETQYF
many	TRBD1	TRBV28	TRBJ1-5	TGTGCCAGCAATTCAGGGACAGAGTATAGCAATCAGCCCCAGCATTTT	CASNSGTEYSNQPQHF
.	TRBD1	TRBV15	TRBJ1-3	TGTGCCACCAGCAGAGGAGAGACAGGGCCACCTTCTGGAAACACCATATATTTT	CATSRGETGPPSGNTIYF
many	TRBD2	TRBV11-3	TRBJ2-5	TGTGCCAGCAGCCAACACGGGGGGGCCTGGCAAGAGACCCAGTACTTC	CASSQHGGAWQETQYF
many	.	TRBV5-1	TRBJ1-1	TGCGCCAGCAGCTTGCGACAGTCGAACGCTGAAGCTTTCTTT	CASSLRQSNAEAFF
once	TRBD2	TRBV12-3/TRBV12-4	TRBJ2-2	TGTGCCAGCAGGAGGAGCGGGGGCACCGGGGAGCTGTTTTTT	CASRRSGGTGELFF
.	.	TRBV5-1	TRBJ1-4	TGCGCCAGCAGCTTGGTGGGGACGTCGGGTGAAAAACTGTTTTTT	CASSLVGTSGEKLFF
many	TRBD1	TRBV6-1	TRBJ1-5	TGTGCCAGCAGCTCCGGGGACAGGGCCAATCAGCCCCAGCATTTT	CASSSGDRANQPQHF
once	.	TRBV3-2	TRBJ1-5	TGTGCCAGCAGCCAAGAGATTCCGGGCGCGGGGAACAATCAGCCCCAGCATTTT	CASSQEIPGAGNNQPQHF
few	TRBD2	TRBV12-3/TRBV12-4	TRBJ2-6	TGTGCCAGCAGTTACGGGACTACTGGGGCCAACGTCCTGACTTTC	CASSYGTTGANVLTF
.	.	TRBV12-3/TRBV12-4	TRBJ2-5	TGTGCCAGCAGTTTATTTCAGGGCCCGGGGGAGACCCAGTACTTC	CASSLFQGPGETQYF
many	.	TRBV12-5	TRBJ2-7	TGTGCTAGTGGTTCCGGCAGTTACTCCTACGAGCAGTACTTC	CASGSGSYSYEQYF
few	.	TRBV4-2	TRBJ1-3	TGTGCCAGCAGCCAAGAGCGGCAGGGCTCTGGAAACACCATATATTTT	CASSQERQGSGNTIYF
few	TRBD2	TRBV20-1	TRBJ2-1	TGCAGTGCTTCTAGCGGGGGGAGGTACAATGAGCAGTTCTTC	CSASSGGRYNEQFF
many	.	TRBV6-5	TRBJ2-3	TGTGCCAGCAGTTACCCCGCGGGACACACAGATACGCAGTATTTT	CASSYPAGHTDTQYF
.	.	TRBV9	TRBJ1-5	TGTGCCAGCAGCGTAACGGGGGCGGTAAATCAGCCCCAGCATTTT	CASSVTGAVNQPQHF
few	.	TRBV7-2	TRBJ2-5	TGTGCCAGCAGCTTAAATGGGGGGGCCAAAATAGAGACCCAGTACTTC	CASSLNGGAKIETQYF
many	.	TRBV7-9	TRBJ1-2	TGTGCCAGCAGCTTAGCGGGGGAGCTAGCTAACTATGGCTACACCTTC	CASSLAGELANYGYTF